This T cell receptor beta chain is from a study of T cell responses to AZD1222 COVID-19 vaccine. Findings and limits, study-wide: Among spike-specific TCRs, nearly half reportedly target unmutated variant regions. Clonal diversity was possibly underestimated, and the donors were mostly white British, with more females. The study found Spike-specific TCR breadth and depth rose after two AZD1222 doses. Baseline serostatus was positive in only six AZD1222 recipients.

Sequencing was performed with immunoSEQ multiplex PCR; in TCRdb, only in-frame clones are kept and a portion is missing. The repertoire includes about 66,000 clones, 79% of them detected once, and more than 20% sits in the top ten. About this clone: Its target is unknown. Other DNA sequences in this sample translate to the same CDR3.

Sequenced here: peripheral blood, sampled on day 0 of MenACWY control vaccination. This TCR was sampled from an adult in good health.

CDR3 residues: CASSLGNSQETQYF. CDR3 in DNA: TGCGCCAGCAGCTTAGGGAACTCACAAGAGACCCAGTACTTC. V and J are TRBV5-1 and TRBJ2-5; D remains unclear. This CDR3 contains 14 residues. Germline V gene lookup returns CDR1 SGHRS and CDR2 YFSETQ. Between the trimmed V and J ends, which lost 2 bases and 2 bases, there was a span of 10 bases.